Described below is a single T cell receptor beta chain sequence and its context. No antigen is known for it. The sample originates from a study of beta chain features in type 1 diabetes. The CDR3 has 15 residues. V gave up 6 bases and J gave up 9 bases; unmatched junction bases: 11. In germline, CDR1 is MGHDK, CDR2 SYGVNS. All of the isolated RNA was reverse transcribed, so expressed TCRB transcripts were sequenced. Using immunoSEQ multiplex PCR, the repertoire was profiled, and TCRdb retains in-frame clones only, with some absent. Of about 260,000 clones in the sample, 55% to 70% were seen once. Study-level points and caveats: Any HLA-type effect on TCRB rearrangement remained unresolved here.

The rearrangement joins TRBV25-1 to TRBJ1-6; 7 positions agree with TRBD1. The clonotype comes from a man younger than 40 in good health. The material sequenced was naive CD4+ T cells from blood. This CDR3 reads CASSPRQGESSPLHF. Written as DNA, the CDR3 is TGTGCCAGCAGCCCGAGACAGGGCGAGTCTTCACCCCTCCACTTT.